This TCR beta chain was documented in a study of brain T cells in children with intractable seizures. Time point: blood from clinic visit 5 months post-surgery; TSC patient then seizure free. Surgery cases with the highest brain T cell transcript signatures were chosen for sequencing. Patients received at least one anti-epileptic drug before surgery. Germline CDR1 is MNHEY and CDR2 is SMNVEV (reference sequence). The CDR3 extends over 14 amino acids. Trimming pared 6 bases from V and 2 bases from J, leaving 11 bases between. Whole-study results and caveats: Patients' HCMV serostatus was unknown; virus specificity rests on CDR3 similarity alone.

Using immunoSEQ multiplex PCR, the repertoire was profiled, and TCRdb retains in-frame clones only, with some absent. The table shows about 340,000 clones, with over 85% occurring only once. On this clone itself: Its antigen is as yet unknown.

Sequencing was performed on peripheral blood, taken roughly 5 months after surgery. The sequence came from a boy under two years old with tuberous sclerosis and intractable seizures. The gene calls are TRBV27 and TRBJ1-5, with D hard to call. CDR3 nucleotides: TGTGCCAGCAGGCCACATTCAGGCAATCAGCCCCAGCATTTT. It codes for CASRPHSGNQPQHF.